Listed below are T cell receptor beta chains from one sample, sequenced in a study of blood T cell repertoires in COVID-19. The repertoire was sequenced with immunoSEQ multiplex PCR; TCRdb's copy has only in-frame clones and lacks some. The table shows some 150,000 clones, with more than 75% occurring only once. The source material was peripheral blood. These receptors originate from a human donor in a cohort sampled during active COVID-19. The CDR3 runs from the conserved cysteine through the conserved F or W. D genes are given only for firm matches. Clone size is stated in some rows and not others, as once, few, many or a class when expanded.

v_gene	abundance	d_gene	j_gene	CDR3nt	CDR3aa
TRBV6-5	.	.	TRBJ1-2	TGTGCCAGCAGTCAGACAGCTAACTATGGCTACACCTTC	CASSQTANYGYTF
TRBV7-2	.	.	TRBJ1-5	TGTGCCAGCAGCTGGGGGGGTTCTCGGCAGCCCCAGCATTTT	CASSWGGSRQPQHF
TRBV11-3	.	TRBD2	TRBJ2-1	TGTGCCAGCAGCCAGCGGGGGAGCTCCTACAATGAGCAGTTCTTC	CASSQRGSSYNEQFF
TRBV11-2	few	.	TRBJ1-2	TGTGCCAGCAGCAGACCCACAGGGTTCAGGGGCTACACCTTC	CASSRPTGFRGYTF
TRBV6-5	.	.	TRBJ1-1	TGTGCCAGCAGTTACTCGTTCCGGACGGGAGGAGCTTTCTTT	CASSYSFRTGGAFF
TRBV4-1	.	TRBD2	TRBJ2-2	TGCGCCAGCAGCCAAGCCAAGGGACTAGCGGGGGTTGTCGGGGAGCTGTTTTTT	CASSQAKGLAGVVGELFF
TRBV6-1	few	.	TRBJ2-2	TGTGCCAGCAGTGAAGTAGTGCCAATTCCCGGGGAGCTGTTTTTT	CASSEVVPIPGELFF
TRBV27	.	.	TRBJ1-4	TGTGCCAGCAGTTTGGCACCCGCGGCGGAAAAACTGTTTTTT	CASSLAPAAEKLFF
TRBV7-8	.	TRBD2	TRBJ2-1	TGTGCCAGCAGCACCCAAGCGGGGGGGCCTTACAATGAGCAGTTCTTC	CASSTQAGGPYNEQFF
TRBV10-3	.	TRBD1	TRBJ1-2	TGTGCCATCAACGGACAGGGGTATGGCTACACCTTC	CAINGQGYGYTF
TRBV7-2	many	.	TRBJ1-6	TGTGCCAGCAGCTTCACCCAGGGTTCCCTCCACTTT	CASSFTQGSLHF
TRBV7-6	.	TRBD2	TRBJ2-7	TGTGCCAGCAGCCCACTAGCGGGGACCTACGAGCAGTACTTC	CASSPLAGTYEQYF
TRBV7-8	few	TRBD1	TRBJ1-3	TGTGCCAGCAGCTTAGGGGGACAGGGCGGAAACACCATATATTTT	CASSLGGQGGNTIYF
TRBV5-1	.	TRBD1	TRBJ1-2	TGCGCCAGCAGCTATCAGGGGGCGGACTATGGCTACACCTTC	CASSYQGADYGYTF
TRBV29-1	.	.	TRBJ1-2	TGCAGCGCAGTAACAGAGAACTATGGCTACACCTTC	CSAVTENYGYTF
TRBV4-1	.	TRBD2	TRBJ2-1	TGCGCCAGCAGCCAAGATTGGGGGAGGGACGGCCGCAAGACCTACAATGAGCAGTTCTTC	CASSQDWGRDGRKTYNEQFF
TRBV4-2	.	TRBD2	TRBJ2-3	TGTGCCAGCAGCCTAACCGGGACTAGCGGGGATACGCAGTATTTT	CASSLTGTSGDTQYF
TRBV2	.	.	TRBJ2-2	TGTGCCAGCAGTTTACAGAACACCGGGGAGCTGTTTTTT	CASSLQNTGELFF
TRBV30	.	TRBD1	TRBJ1-5	TGTGCCTGGAGCGATGGGTCAGGGGGGAGCAATCAGCCCCAGCATTTT	CAWSDGSGGSNQPQHF
TRBV10-3	.	TRBD2	TRBJ2-1	TGTGCCATCAGTACTAGCGGGAGTCTCAGCTCCTACAATGAGCAGTTCTTC	CAISTSGSLSSYNEQFF
TRBV11-2	once	TRBD1	TRBJ1-5	TGTGCCAGCAGCTTAAACCCCGGGACAGGGAATCAGCCCCAGCATTTT	CASSLNPGTGNQPQHF
TRBV5-1	.	.	TRBJ2-1	TGCGCCAGCAGCCCCCGCGGGGTCGGGAGTTCCGATGAGCAGTTCTTC	CASSPRGVGSSDEQFF
TRBV5-1	.	.	TRBJ2-1	TGCGCCAGCAGCGGGCACGGGGTGTACAATGAGCAGTTCTTC	CASSGHGVYNEQFF
TRBV6-6	once	TRBD2	TRBJ2-3	TGTGCCAGCAGTTACAGCGGGGCTAGCGGGGGTGATACGCAGTATTTT	CASSYSGASGGDTQYF
TRBV6-5	.	TRBD1	TRBJ1-6	TGTGCCAGCAGTTACTCCGACAGGGATAATTCACCCCTCCACTTT	CASSYSDRDNSPLHF
TRBV9	.	TRBD1	TRBJ2-3	TGTGCCAGCAGCGTCGGGACAGGGGGACGACCAGATACGCAGTATTTT	CASSVGTGGRPDTQYF
TRBV18	.	.	TRBJ1-1	TGTGCCAGCTCACCACCTCAGGATATGTACACTGAAGCTTTCTTT	CASSPPQDMYTEAFF
TRBV5-1	.	.	TRBJ1-3	TGCGCCAGCAGCTTGGATGGGGGAGGACAAGGAAACACCATATATTTT	CASSLDGGGQGNTIYF
TRBV5-6	once	.	TRBJ2-1	TGTGCCAGCAGCGCTGGCAGTGAGCAGTTCTTC	CASSAGSEQFF
TRBV2	.	.	TRBJ2-1	TGTGCCAGCAGCTCCAACCAGGGTAGTGAGCAGTTCTTC	CASSSNQGSEQFF
TRBV7-9	.	TRBD1	TRBJ1-6	TGTGCCAGCAGACGGACAGGGGAAAATTCACCCCTCCACTTT	CASRRTGENSPLHF